One T cell receptor beta chain is described in this entry. Its cognate antigen is unknown. TCRdb used MiXCR to reprocess the 5' RACE reads, holding one entry per CDR3 protein. Of some 500,000 distinct CDR3 sequences detected, roughly 21% appear once; the ten largest clones hold roughly 0.91%. This sample was taken from a study of identical twins. Only healthy Caucasians were included as donors. V shed 6 bases and J 5 bases; nucleotides not matched to a gene: 11. This CDR3 is 16 amino acids long. Germline CDR1 KGHSH, CDR2 LQKENI. Study results and caveats: The more abundant beta clonotypes in cord blood had fewer insertions, and memory repertoires did not show this. Among monozygotic twins, out-of-frame TCR alpha sharing exceeded what models predicted.

The sample was also linked to a second study, of T cells expressing NK-cell markers. From that report: Underlying the TCR beta repertoires were sorted CD3+CD56+NKG2C+, CD3+CD56+NKG2C- and CD3+CD56-NKG2C+ T cells.

The clonotype was recovered from a woman aged 18-29 years in good health. The chain links TRBV18 to TRBJ1-1, with 11 positions matching TRBD1. Sequencing used CD4+ T cells sorted from blood. The CDR3 nucleotides are TGTGCCAGCTCGCAACGGGACAGGGGGTTGAGAACTGAAGCTTTCTTT. Protein product: CASSQRDRGLRTEAFF.